This section outlines one T cell receptor (beta chain) sequence together with its context. In the original analysis: For nucleated cells, counts were estimated from reference gene primer amplification. TCRdb's table, derived via immunoSEQ multiplex PCR, lists solely in-frame clones and lacks some. V and J calls and clone size are given by that table; D and trimming were obtained from the DNA. The sample lists 200,000 to 300,000 clones, approximately 86% occurring once. The CDR3 is 14 residues long. V shed 1 base and J shed 5 bases, with 8 bases lying between them. CDR1 and CDR2 from the germline V gene are LGHDT and YNNKEL (reference sequence). These data originate in a study of blood T cell repertoires in COVID-19.

Sequenced input: PBMCs or T cells enriched from blood (not recorded which). The chain uses TRBV3-1 (or the pseudogene TRBV3-2) and TRBJ2-2; D possibly corresponds to TRBD2 (6 bases). The TCR comes from a woman aged 40 to 50 with acute COVID-19. In DNA form, the CDR3 reads TGTGCCAGCAGCCAAGTGCGGGGAACCGGGGAGCTGTTTTTT. It is translated as CASSQVRGTGELFF.